The 2 T cell receptor beta chains below were found in one sample sequenced in a study of T cell responses to AZD1222 COVID-19 vaccine. Method: immunoSEQ multiplex PCR; TCRdb's copy keeps in-frame clones and lacks some. The sample holds about 140,000 clones, 90% to 95% seen once. The input for sequencing was peripheral blood, taken on day 0 of MenACWY control vaccination. Every receptor here comes from an adult in good health.

The chain joins TRBV5-1 to TRBJ1-1, with D tentatively TRBD1 (5 bases). V lost 4 bases and J lost 0, with 13 bases in between. Germline V CDR1 and CDR2: SGHRS, YFSETQ. The CDR3 extends over 15 amino acids. The CDR3 coding sequence is TGCGCCAGCAGCGACAGCCACATAATGAACACTGAAGCTTTCTTT. As protein: CASSDSHIMNTEAFF.

This clone showed up just once. J is TRBJ2-5 and V is TRBV7-2, with a weak D call TRBD1 (6 bases). Trimming cost V 4 bases and J 6 bases, with 12 bases left between them. The CDR3 runs 13 residues. CDR1 and CDR2 (germline): SGHTA, FQGNSA. CDR3 in DNA: TGTGCCAGCAGCTCCCAGTGGGGGCAGACCCAGTACTTC. This codes for CASSSQWGQTQYF.